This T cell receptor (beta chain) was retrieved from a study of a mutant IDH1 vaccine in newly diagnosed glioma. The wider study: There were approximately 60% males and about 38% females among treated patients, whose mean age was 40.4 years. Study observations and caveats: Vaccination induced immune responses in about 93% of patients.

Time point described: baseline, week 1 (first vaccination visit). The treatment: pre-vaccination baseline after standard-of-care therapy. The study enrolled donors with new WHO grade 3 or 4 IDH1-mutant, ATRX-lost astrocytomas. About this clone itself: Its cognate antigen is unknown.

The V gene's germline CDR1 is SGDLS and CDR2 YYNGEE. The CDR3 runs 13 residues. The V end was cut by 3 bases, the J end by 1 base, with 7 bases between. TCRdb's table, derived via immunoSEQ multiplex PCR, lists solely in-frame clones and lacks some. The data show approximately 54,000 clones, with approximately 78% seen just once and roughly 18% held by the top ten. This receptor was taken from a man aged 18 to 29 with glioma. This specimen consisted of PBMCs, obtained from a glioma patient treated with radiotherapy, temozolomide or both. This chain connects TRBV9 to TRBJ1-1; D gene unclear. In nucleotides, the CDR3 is TGTGCCAGCAGCGCCCGGAGGAACACTGAAGCTTTCTTT. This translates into CASSARRNTEAFF.